Below, 17 T cell receptor beta chains from the same sample are listed, as sequenced in a study of blood T cell repertoires in COVID-19. Profiled with immunoSEQ multiplex PCR; TCRdb holds only in-frame clones, not every one. This repertoire shows some 150,000 clones, 80% to 90% found once; its top ten account for around 16%. The source material was peripheral blood. These receptors all stem from a woman aged 40-49 years with acute or convalescent COVID-19.

The V gene is TRBV24-1, the J gene TRBJ2-3; D possibly corresponds to TRBD2 (6 bases). Germline CDR1 reads KGHDR; CDR2 reads SFDVKD. The CDR3 is 17 residues long. Trimming cost V 2 bases and J 5 bases, with 19 bases left between them. For the CDR3, the DNA is TGTGCCACCAGTGATTCCCGGCCGGGGGAGACCAGAGATACGCAGTATTTT. The encoded protein is CATSDSRPGETRDTQYF.

J is TRBJ1-5 and V is TRBV29-1; 10 bases match TRBD1. CDR1 SQVTM and CDR2 ANQGSEA come from the germline V gene. V lost 4 bases and J lost 4; bases outside the gene matches: 1. The CDR3 is made up of 13 amino acids. The CDR3 bases are TGCAGCGTTGGGACAGGGGGGAATCAGCCCCAGCATTTT. It is translated as CSVGTGGNQPQHF.

V gene TRBV30 combines with J gene TRBJ2-3; a weak D match, TRBD2 (7 bases). There are 13 residues in the CDR3. The germline CDR1 and CDR2 sequences are GTSNPN and SVGIG (reference sequence). Between the trimmed V and J ends, which lost 3 bases and 5 bases, there was a span of 12 bases. The CDR3 DNA reads TGTGCCTGGAGCGGGGGGCTGGTAGATACGCAGTATTTT. Translation: CAWSGGLVDTQYF.

The chain recombines TRBV9 with TRBJ1-6; 7 nucleotides match TRBD1. Trimming took 0 bases from V and 10 from J; bases not matched to a gene: 10. The CDR3 totals 16 residues. Germline CDR1 SGDLS, CDR2 YYNGEE. The CDR3 loop reads CASSVAPQGGESPLHF. DNA of the CDR3: TGTGCCAGCAGCGTAGCCCCGCAGGGGGGAGAATCACCCCTCCACTTT.

This chain joins TRBV28 and TRBJ1-2; D gene ambiguous. Trimming left V 5 bases short and J 8 bases short, with 18 bases between. From germline, CDR1 is MDHEN and CDR2 SYDVKM. The CDR3 loop spans 14 amino acids. CDR3 sequence reads: CASSPSGRSLGYTF. The CDR3 nucleotides read TGTGCCAGCAGTCCCTCCGGAAGGAGCTTAGGCTACACCTTC.

J is TRBJ1-4 and V is TRBV18, with 10 bases identical to TRBD1. Trimming took 1 base from V and 12 from J; bases not matched to a gene: 8. Per germline, CDR1 KGHSH and CDR2 LQKENI. CDR3 length: 15 residues. In DNA, the CDR3 is TGTGCCAGCTCACCACAGGGACAGGGGCAGATGGAACTGTTTTTT. This translates into CASSPQGQGQMELFF.

The chain uses TRBV9 and TRBJ2-2; TRBD2 is a possible D gene (7 bases). The CDR3 loop spans 16 amino acids. V was cut by 0 bases and J by 6 bases, with 15 bases left in between. In germline, CDR1 is SGDLS, CDR2 YYNGEE. The CDR3 sequence is CASSVVGLGGSGELFF. In DNA, the CDR3 is TGTGCCAGCAGCGTAGTAGGACTAGGGGGATCCGGGGAGCTGTTTTTT.

The V and J genes are TRBV19 and TRBJ2-2, with no clear D. CDR1 LNHDA and CDR2 SQIVND come from the germline V gene (reference sequence). CDR3 length equals 13 residues. V was cut by 5 bases and J by 2 bases, with 6 bases left in between. CDR3 in amino acids: CASSSLNTGELFF. The CDR3 DNA is TGTGCCAGTAGTTCACTCAACACCGGGGAGCTGTTTTTT.

This clone was seen a few times. This sequence joins TRBV19 and TRBJ1-2; 8 nucleotides line up with TRBD1. The CDR3 covers 14 residues. Germline CDR1 is LNHDA and CDR2 is SQIVND (reference sequence). V gave up 3 bases and J gave up 3 bases; unmatched junction bases: 3. The CDR3 nucleotides are TGTGCCAGTAGTATCGCGGACAGGGACTATGGCTACACCTTC. Translation gives CASSIADRDYGYTF.

The genes are TRBV11-3 and TRBJ1-1; the match to TRBD1 covers 8 bases. Germline V gene sequence: CDR1 SGHNT, CDR2 YENEEA. Losses at the gene ends were 4 bases for V and 5 bases for J; bases not matched to a gene: 9. CDR3 length: 15 residues. The CDR3 sequence: CASSYRQGRLTEAFF. For the CDR3, the DNA is TGTGCCAGCAGCTATCGACAGGGGAGGTTGACTGAAGCTTTCTTT.

In regard to this clone: Because the CDR3's place on the DNA is in doubt, the DNA is left out and the CDR3 is given as listed by TCRdb. The V gene is TRBV28, the J gene TRBJ2-7; the table's D call, TRBD2, was not checked against the DNA. The CDR3 spans 14 residues, counting both ends. Germline CDR1 reads MDHEN; CDR2 reads SYDVKM. CDR3 residues: CASSSSDFSYEQYF.

The rearrangement uses TRBV6-2 or TRBV6-3 and TRBJ1-5; D possibly corresponds to TRBD1 (5 bases). Deletions cut 6 bases from V and 4 bases from J, with 10 bases between. The CDR3 consists of 13 residues. Germline CDR1 reads MNHEY; CDR2 reads SVGEGT. The CDR3 DNA is TGTGCCAGCAGCTGGGGCAGAAATCAGCCCCAGCATTTT. Its translation: CASSWGRNQPQHF.

The chain couples TRBV5-1 to TRBJ2-7; perhaps TRBD2 as D (5 bases). Per the germline V gene, CDR1 is SGHRS and CDR2 is YFSETQ. Trimming shortened V by 4 bases and J by 7 bases, and 15 bases separated the two germline ends. CDR3 length: 13 residues. The CDR3 bases are TGCGCCAGCAGCATACCGATCGGGGAAGAGCAGTACTTC. Protein: CASSIPIGEEQYF.

The chain uses TRBV7-9 and TRBJ1-1; 7 bases fit TRBD1. J was trimmed by 1 base and V by 1 base; bases with no gene match: 3. This CDR3 spans 15 amino acids. Germline CDR1 is SEHNR and CDR2 is FQNEAQ (reference sequence). CDR3 loop: CASSLVTGKNTEAFF. CDR3 sequence (DNA): TGTGCCAGCAGCTTAGTGACAGGGAAGAACACTGAAGCTTTCTTT. Supplemented by reference TRBV7-9 and TRBJ1-1, the full variable domain reads DTGVSQNPRHKITKRGQNVTFRCDPISEHNRLYWYRQTLGQGPEFLTYFQNEAQLEKSRLLSDRFSAERPKGSFSTLEIQRTEQGDSAMYLCASSLVTGKNTEAFFGQGTRLTVV.

V and J are TRBV12-3 or TRBV12-4 and TRBJ1-2; 8 nucleotides match TRBD1. Germline trimming cut 6 bases from V and 7 bases from J; bases unmatched to any gene: 7. The CDR3 is made up of 13 amino acids. CDR3 amino acids: CASSPGQGRGYTF. The DNA of the CDR3 is TGTGCCAGCAGCCCAGGACAGGGTCGTGGCTACACCTTC.

V is TRBV6-4 and J is TRBJ2-1; TRBD2 matches at 13 bases. V dropped 6 bases and J dropped 0; count of bases not matched to a gene: 8. Germline CDR1 and CDR2: MRHNA and SNTAGT. The CDR3 covers 18 residues. This CDR3 reads CASRYPGLAGFSYNEQFF. In DNA form, the CDR3 reads TGTGCCAGCAGGTATCCGGGACTAGCGGGGTTCTCCTACAATGAGCAGTTCTTC.

The CDR3 is CASNTGGGYTF. The CDR3 nucleotides are TGTGCCAGCAATACAGGGGGCGGCTACACCTTC. The chain is built from TRBV28 and TRBJ1-2; TRBD1 matches 9 bases. The trim removed 7 bases at V and 8 bases at J, leaving 2 bases unmatched. The V gene's germline CDR1 is MDHEN and CDR2 SYDVKM. This CDR3 is built from 11 residues.